One sample yielded the 5 T cell receptor beta chains listed below, sequenced in a study of blood T cell repertoires in COVID-19. Libraries were prepared by immunoSEQ multiplex PCR; TCRdb keeps only in-frame clonotypes and omits some of them. The sample lists fewer than 200,000 clones, under 85% seen once, with 9.8% in the top ten. Source material: peripheral blood. Receptor source: a woman of 80 years or more with acute or convalescent COVID-19.

The DNA for the CDR3 is TGTGCCAGCAGCCCATCACTGACAGTCAGCAATCAGCCCCAGCATTTT. The encoded protein is CASSPSLTVSNQPQHF. This rearrangement joins TRBV9 to TRBJ1-5; the D gene is possibly TRBD1 (5 bases). V was pared by 4 bases and J by 1 base, with 15 bases between. The length of the CDR3 is 16 residues. CDR1 and CDR2 from the germline V gene are SGDLS and YYNGEE.

J is TRBJ2-3 and V is TRBV6-4, with TRBD1 matching over 9 bases. Germline CDR1 MRHNA, CDR2 SNTAGT. This CDR3 region has 15 residues. The ends lost 3 bases at V and 2 bases at J; junction bases unmatched: 3. CDR3 nucleotide sequence: TGTGCCAGCAGTGAGGGGGACAGGGCCACAGATACGCAGTATTTT. As protein: CASSEGDRATDTQYF.

This chain connects TRBV7-2 to TRBJ1-6; possibly TRBD1 for D (5 bases). The length of the CDR3 is 14 residues. Trimming left V 5 bases short and J 10 bases short, with 15 bases between. From germline, CDR1 is SGHTA and CDR2 FQGNSA. The CDR3 DNA reads as TGTGCCAGCAGCGTTGGGGGGGTCCGATCACCCCTCCACTTT. Translated, it gives CASSVGGVRSPLHF.

This chain connects TRBV27 to TRBJ2-2, with TRBD1 identical over 8 bases. Trimming at V came to 6 bases and at J to 6 bases, leaving 3 bases not matched to a gene. Germline values: CDR1 MNHEY, CDR2 SMNVEV (reference sequence). The CDR3 extends over 13 amino acids. The CDR3 region has the DNA TGTGCCAGCAGGCCGACAGGGGCCGGGGAGCTGTTTTTT. This encodes CASRPTGAGELFF.

Turning to this clone: This CDR3 is also generated by other DNA sequences in the sample. The V gene is TRBV29-1, the J gene TRBJ2-2; TRBD1 matches 8 bases. Germline lookup yields CDR1 SQVTM and CDR2 ANQGSEA. J lost 1 base, V lost 5 bases, and 6 bases had no gene match. The CDR3 runs 15 residues. CDR3 loop: CSVRTGTGNTGELFF. The CDR3 region has the DNA TGCAGCGTTAGGACCGGGACAGGGAACACCGGGGAGCTGTTTTTT.